This TCR beta chain originates from a study of blood T cell repertoires in COVID-19 (dated by TCRdb to the early 2020s). For the study in its entirety: Collaborator samples came from the United States, Italy and Spain and covered acute and convalescent phases of COVID-19. The material from the prospective study consisted of cDNA or gDNA derived from T cells, B-cell-depleted T cells, or PBMCs. Subjects who had been exposed to COVID-19, were actively infected with it, or had recovered from it provided the deeply sampled blood TCRbeta repertoires that made up the dataset. The repertoires were made available in a free public database intended to serve as a resource for research on the immune response to SARS-CoV-2. The samples were drawn from the first 160 participants of the ongoing ImmuneRACE study and from 950 to 1,500 subjects provided by 6 global collaborators. The sample metadata nearly always contained a de-identified subject ID, COVID-19 status, age in years and sex. Where available, HLA class I and class II types were taken from metadata supplied by the sample provider and were not determined by assay-based typing.

TCRbeta CDR3 regions were amplified from genomic DNA by means of the immunoSEQ Assay, a bias-controlled multiplex PCR. In the paper's pipeline: Within the assay, amplification of reference gene primers was used to estimate how many nucleated cells each sample contained. To quantify the absolute abundance of each unique TCRbeta CDR3 rearrangement, sequence reads were collapsed and filtered. Productive Simpson clonality was computed per sample as the square root of Simpson's diversity index over productive rearrangements. TCRdb provides this immuneACCESS table in a form limited to in-frame rearrangements. Some clones are lacking; in checked studies, under half of them reflect an unresolved V gene, and why the rest are absent is not known. V and J calls and clone size are copied from that table; D and trimming were computed from the DNA. For this sample there are roughly 80,000 clones; 70% to 90% appear just once. The ten top clones hold approximately 4.4% of the sample.

The paper as a whole reports these results and caveats: The quantity of clinical and demographic metadata differed by source and by participant and was supplied without curation.

Each collaborating institution followed its own protocols to collect whole blood in K2EDTA tubes. For TCRbeta analysis, collaborators shipped samples as frozen whole blood, isolated PBMCs, or DNA extracted from either of those sample types. Concerning this clone itself: Its antigen remains unidentified. Base qualities are missing; no much larger clone stands one base away.

The receptor's source is a woman of 80 years or more with acute or convalescent COVID-19. The sample was peripheral blood.

The CDR3 reads as follows: CASSLAGQGLFGYTF. The DNA sequence is as follows: TGTGCCAGCAGCCTCGCGGGACAGGGGCTTTTTGGCTACACCTTC. The chain is made from TRBV6-5 and TRBJ1-2; TRBD1 fits 10 bases in the junction. The CDR3 goes from the cysteine to the phenylalanine over 15 residues. Of the read, only the CDR3 DNA is kept; its 45 bases are in frame from base 1. CDR1 and CDR2, looked up from the germline V gene, are MNHEY and SVGAGI. Ends trimmed: V by 6 bases, J by 7 bases; bases unmatched to a gene: 11.